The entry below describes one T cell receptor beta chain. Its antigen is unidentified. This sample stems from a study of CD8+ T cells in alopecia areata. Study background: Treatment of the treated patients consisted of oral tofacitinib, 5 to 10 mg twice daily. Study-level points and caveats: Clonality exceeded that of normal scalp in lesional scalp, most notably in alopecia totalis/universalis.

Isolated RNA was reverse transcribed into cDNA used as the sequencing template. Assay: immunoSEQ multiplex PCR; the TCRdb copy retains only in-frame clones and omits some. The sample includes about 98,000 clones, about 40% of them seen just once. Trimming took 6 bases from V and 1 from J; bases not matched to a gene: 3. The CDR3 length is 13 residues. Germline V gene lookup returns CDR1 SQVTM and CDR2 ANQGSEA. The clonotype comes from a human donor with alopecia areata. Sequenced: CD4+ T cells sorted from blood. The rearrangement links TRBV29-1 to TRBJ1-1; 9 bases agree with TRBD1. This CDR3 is CSVKTGGNTEAFF. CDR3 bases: TGCAGCGTAAAGACAGGGGGGAACACTGAAGCTTTCTTT.